This entry is about one TCR beta chain. These data belong to a study of blood T cell repertoires in COVID-19. Clones were sequenced by immunoSEQ multiplex PCR, and TCRdb holds only the in-frame ones, with some missing. The sample records some 150,000 clones, roughly four fifths being singletons. Trimming took 2 bases from V and 1 from J, leaving 9 bases between them. CDR1 and CDR2 from the germline V gene are SNHLY and FYNNEI. The CDR3 consists of 15 residues. The specimen sequenced was PBMCs or T cells enriched from blood (not recorded which). The chain carries TRBV2 and TRBJ1-5, with D tentatively TRBD1 (5 bases). The sequence was obtained from a woman aged 18-30 years who had been exposed to COVID-19. Written as DNA, the CDR3 is TGTGCCAGCAGTGAAACCAGGGTGAGCAATCAGCCCCAGCATTTT. The encoded protein is CASSETRVSNQPQHF.